This entry concerns a single T cell receptor beta chain. This entry belongs to a study of regulatory T cells in long-lasting Graves disease. Trimming pared 8 bases from V and 0 bases from J, leaving 16 bases between. The V gene's germline CDR1 is LNHDA and CDR2 SQIVND (reference sequence). This CDR3 contains 15 residues. Time point: newly diagnosed GD, antithyroid drugs for less than 3 months. The TCR library was made from RNA that had been extracted from PBMCs in TRIzol. The authors built TCR beta libraries using iRepertoire HTBI primers and Arm-PCR of CDR3 regions. TCRdb re-called the multiplex PCR reads with MiXCR, one entry per CDR3 protein. This table has a few hundred thousand distinct CDR3 sequences, roughly a fifth appearing once. These data were also reused for a study on T cells in Graves' hyperthyroidism and ophthalmopathy.

This sample comprised peripheral blood mononuclear cells (PBMCs), obtained at new diagnosis, from a patient treated with antithyroid drugs. The rearrangement uses TRBV19 and TRBJ1-1, with D tentatively TRBD1 (5 bases). The origin of this receptor is a woman aged 30 to 39 with Graves disease. The CDR3 sequence is CASGHRQGMNTEAFF. As DNA, the CDR3 is TGTGCCAGTGGACACCGACAAGGCATGAACACTGAAGCTTTCTTT.